The 26 T cell receptor beta chains below come from one sample, sequenced in a study of blood T cell dynamics during melanoma immunotherapy. Some clones are missing from TCRdb's copy, which holds only in-frame ones; the method was immunoSEQ multiplex PCR. Of 25,000 to 35,000 clones listed, around four fifths were seen once; the top ten hold 10% to 13%. Time point reported: week 3, after first cycle of checkpoint inhibitor. This specimen consisted of blood, obtained from a patient treated with checkpoint blockade. The source is a human donor with melanoma.

This clone was observed a handful of times. In nucleotides, the CDR3 is TGTGCCAGTAGTTGGGGGAGCAATCAGCCCCAGCATTTT. Encoded protein: CASSWGSNQPQHF. The chain uses TRBV19 and TRBJ1-5; TRBD1 is a possible D gene (5 bases). The CDR3 is 13 residues long. In germline, CDR1 is LNHDA, CDR2 SQIVND (reference sequence). V lost 5 bases to trimming and J lost 1 base, with 6 bases between them.

This chain's CDR3 is CASSAGTANTEAFF. CDR3 bases: TGTGCCAGCAGCGCCGGGACAGCGAACACTGAAGCTTTCTTT. The rearrangement links TRBV9 to TRBJ1-1; 7 bases fit TRBD1. CDR3 length: 14 amino acids. V lost 3 bases, J lost 1 base, and 3 bases stayed unmatched. Germline V gene data show CDR1 as SGDLS and CDR2 as YYNGEE.

The sample holds one count of this clone. V is TRBV5-1 and J is TRBJ2-1, with 8 bases identical to TRBD2. The CDR3 sequence is 15 residues long. V was clipped by 6 bases and J by 5 bases; unmatched bases: 10. Per germline, CDR1 SGHRS and CDR2 YFSETQ. CDR3 residues: CASTTPGGADNEQFF. In nucleotides, the CDR3 is TGCGCCAGCACCACCCCCGGGGGGGCAGACAATGAGCAGTTCTTC.

This chain joins TRBV7-3 and TRBJ2-3; 7 bases map to TRBD2. The CDR3 spans 15 residues. V was clipped by 2 bases and J by 3 bases; unmatched bases: 5. Per germline, CDR1 SGHTA and CDR2 FQGTGA. CDR3 region: CASSLGSGRTDTQYF. The DNA for the CDR3 is TGTGCCAGCAGCTTAGGGTCCGGGAGGACAGATACGCAGTATTTT.

The chain is built from TRBV6-5 and TRBJ2-7; 8 nucleotides align to TRBD1. J gave up 2 bases and V 0 bases, and 3 bases lay outside the gene matches. Germline V gene sequence: CDR1 MNHEY, CDR2 SVGAGI. The length of the CDR3 is 15 residues. CDR3 residues: CASSYSGGQAYEQYF. The CDR3, as DNA: TGTGCCAGCAGTTACTCGGGGGGACAGGCCTACGAGCAGTACTTC.

The chain uses TRBV5-6 and TRBJ1-2; TRBD1 aligns across 9 bases. CDR1 and CDR2 from the germline V gene are SGHDT and YYEEEE. CDR3 size: 16 residues. Trimming at V came to 4 bases and at J to 5 bases, leaving 12 bases not matched to a gene. The CDR3 is CASSPGTGRGGYGYTF. CDR3 nucleotide sequence: TGTGCCAGCAGCCCCGGGACAGGGAGGGGCGGGTATGGCTACACCTTC.

The sample holds one count of this clone. The chain has TRBV19 and TRBJ2-3, with D maybe TRBD1 (5 bases). The CDR3 covers 15 residues. Germline V gene sequence: CDR1 LNHDA, CDR2 SQIVND (reference sequence). V lost 1 base to trimming and J lost 4 bases, with 12 bases between them. The CDR3 loop reads CASSIVGQGADTQYF. CDR3 bases: TGTGCCAGTAGTATAGTTGGGCAGGGTGCAGATACGCAGTATTTT.

V and J are TRBV5-1 and TRBJ2-7, with no clear D. CDR3 length equals 16 residues. Germline V gene sequence: CDR1 SGHRS, CDR2 YFSETQ. Trimming took off 2 bases at V and 2 bases at J, with 17 bases between the two ends. CDR3 amino acids: CASSLFGPLSAYEQYF. The CDR3 DNA sequence: TGCGCCAGCAGCTTATTCGGCCCGTTATCCGCCTACGAGCAGTACTTC.

This clone was seen once. The chain is built from TRBV7-2 and TRBJ2-2; D gene unclear. V lost 1 base and J 5 bases, leaving 8 bases between the germline ends. This CDR3 region has 14 residues. Germline V gives CDR1 SGHTA, CDR2 FQGNSA. This CDR3 reads CASSLGAGTGELFF. CDR3 DNA: TGTGCCAGCAGCTTAGGGGCAGGTACCGGGGAGCTGTTTTTT.

The J gene is TRBJ2-3, the V gene TRBV6-5, with D hard to call. CDR3 length: 14 amino acids. V gave up 4 bases and J gave up 2 bases, with 10 bases separating them. The germline V gene encodes CDR1 MNHEY and CDR2 SVGAGI. The CDR3 bases are TGTGCCAGCAGTTCTACAGTTTTCACAGATACGCAGTATTTT. Translation: CASSSTVFTDTQYF.

The J gene is TRBJ1-6, the V gene TRBV19; TRBD1 aligns across 7 bases. Trimming removed 3 bases from V and 7 bases from J; junction bases left unmatched: 3. The germline CDR1 and CDR2 sequences are LNHDA and SQIVND (reference sequence). This CDR3 region has 14 residues. The CDR3 is CASSIQGGNSPLHF. For the CDR3, the DNA is TGTGCCAGTAGTATCCAGGGGGGAAATTCACCCCTCCACTTT.

The rearrangement joins TRBV5-1 to TRBJ2-1, with 9 nucleotides matching TRBD1. This CDR3 comprises 16 residues. Trimming took 1 base from V and 6 from J; bases not matched to a gene: 8. The germline V gene has CDR1 SGHRS and CDR2 YFSETQ. In DNA form, the CDR3 reads TGCGCCAGCAGCTTGCAAGGACAGGGGCGTTTCAATGAGCAGTTCTTC. It translates to CASSLQGQGRFNEQFF.

The chain carries TRBV5-1 and TRBJ1-3; no clear D. CDR3 length: 15 amino acids. Trimming left V 8 bases short and J 0 bases short, with 15 bases between. Looked up from germline, CDR1 is SGHRS and CDR2 is YFSETQ. DNA of the CDR3: TGCGCCAGTGCGGAAGGACGAAACTCTGGAAACACCATATATTTT. It yields the protein CASAEGRNSGNTIYF. Drawing the rest from reference TRBV5-1 and TRBJ1-3, the complete variable domain is KAGVTQTPRYLIKTRGQQVTLSCSPISGHRSVSWYQQTPGQGLQFLFEYFSETQRNKGNFPGRFSGRQFSNSRSEMNVSTLELGDSALYLCASAEGRNSGNTIYFGEGSWLTVV.

The rearrangement joins TRBV30 to TRBJ1-2; 10 nucleotides match TRBD1. This CDR3 comprises 15 residues. The ends lost 5 bases at V and 4 bases at J; junction bases unmatched: 10. Looked up from germline, CDR1 is GTSNPN and CDR2 is SVGIG (reference sequence). CDR3 residues: CAWGRTGGNTYGYTF. CDR3 coding DNA: TGTGCCTGGGGTCGGACAGGGGGTAACACCTATGGCTACACCTTC.

The rearrangement links TRBV28 to TRBJ1-5; D is unclear. V dropped 2 bases and J dropped 1 base, with 9 bases sitting between them. This CDR3 region has 15 residues. Germline V lookup: CDR1 MDHEN, CDR2 SYDVKM. The CDR3 DNA follows: TGTGCCAGCAGTTTAGAGGAAAGGAGCAATCAGCCCCAGCATTTT. As protein: CASSLEERSNQPQHF. Using reference TRBV28 and TRBJ1-5 for the parts outside the CDR3, the full variable domain is DVKVTQSSRYLVKRTGEKVFLECVQDMDHENMFWYRQDPGLGLRLIYFSYDVKMKEKGDIPEGYSVSREKKERFSLILESASTNQTSMYLCASSLEERSNQPQHFGDGTRLSIL.

The chain carries TRBV5-1 and TRBJ1-2, with D unresolved. The germline V gene encodes CDR1 SGHRS and CDR2 YFSETQ. V lost 0 bases, J lost 4 bases, and 16 bases lay in between. The CDR3 spans 16 residues. The CDR3 loop is CASSLDTESTTYGYTF. CDR3 DNA sequence: TGCGCCAGCAGCTTGGATACAGAATCTACAACCTATGGCTACACCTTC. The whole variable domain, filled in from reference TRBV5-1 and TRBJ1-2, reads KAGVTQTPRYLIKTRGQQVTLSCSPISGHRSVSWYQQTPGQGLQFLFEYFSETQRNKGNFPGRFSGRQFSNSRSEMNVSTLELGDSALYLCASSLDTESTTYGYTFGSGTRLTVV.

The rearrangement joins TRBV30 to TRBJ1-5; TRBD1 is a possible D gene (6 bases). The V gene lost 0 bases and the J gene lost 2 bases, with 11 bases spanning the gap. The germline CDR1 and CDR2 sequences are GTSNPN and SVGIG (reference sequence). The CDR3 contains 15 residues. The CDR3 reads CAWSVMGAGNQPQHF. For the CDR3, the DNA is TGTGCCTGGAGTGTAATGGGGGCAGGCAATCAGCCCCAGCATTTT.

For this clone: Sequence at one end of the junction differs from germline and may be a read error. The V gene is TRBV7-9, the J gene TRBJ1-2, with TRBD1 as a possible D gene (5 bases). The CDR3 runs 11 residues. Germline V gene data show CDR1 as SEHNR and CDR2 as FQNEAQ (reference sequence). The CDR3 spells CASSLGLIDSF. The CDR3 nucleotides are TGTGCCAGCAGCTTGGGGCTTATCGATTCCTTC.

This chain links TRBV5-1 with TRBJ2-2; 7 nucleotides line up with TRBD1. V was pared by 3 bases and J by 5 bases, with 7 bases of the junction left unmatched. Germline assignment: CDR1 SGHRS and CDR2 YFSETQ. The CDR3 runs 15 residues. As DNA, the CDR3 is TGCGCCAGCAGCTCGAGACAGGGACCAACCGGGGAGCTGTTTTTT. Translation gives CASSSRQGPTGELFF.

This chain uses TRBV5-6 with TRBJ1-1; D may be TRBD1 (6 bases). Germline V gene sequence: CDR1 SGHDT, CDR2 YYEEEE. The CDR3 is 13 amino acids. The ends were cut back, 0 bases at V and 9 bases at J, with 12 bases in the middle. For the CDR3, the DNA is TGTGCCAGCAGCTTGGTATCAGGGGTTAAAGCTTTCTTT. Encoded protein: CASSLVSGVKAFF.

A single count supports this clone. This chain links TRBV5-4 with TRBJ2-3, with D possibly being TRBD1 or TRBD2 (5 bases each). Germline V gene lookup returns CDR1 SGHNT and CDR2 YYREEE (reference sequence). CDR3 length: 15 amino acids. V shed 1 base and J shed 3 bases, with 12 bases lying between them. The CDR3 spells CASSLPGTKTDTQYF. As DNA, the CDR3 is TGTGCCAGCAGCTTGCCAGGGACGAAGACAGATACGCAGTATTTT.

This clone appeared a single time. The chain is built from TRBV5-1 and TRBJ2-3, with D maybe TRBD2 (5 bases). The CDR3 loop spans 14 amino acids. Germline V lookup: CDR1 SGHRS, CDR2 YFSETQ. Trimming took off 3 bases at V and 0 bases at J, with 8 bases between the two ends. The CDR3 region is CASSWTSSTDTQYF. The CDR3, as DNA: TGCGCCAGCAGCTGGACTTCTAGCACAGATACGCAGTATTTT. The full variable domain, rest sourced from reference TRBV5-1 and TRBJ2-3, is KAGVTQTPRYLIKTRGQQVTLSCSPISGHRSVSWYQQTPGQGLQFLFEYFSETQRNKGNFPGRFSGRQFSNSRSEMNVSTLELGDSALYLCASSWTSSTDTQYFGPGTRLTVL.

The chain has TRBV27 and TRBJ1-2; D remains ambiguous. The germline CDR1 and CDR2 sequences are MNHEY and SMNVEV (reference sequence). Trimming pared 2 bases from V and 0 bases from J, leaving 4 bases between. The CDR3 loop spans 13 amino acids. Here the CDR3 DNA reads TGTGCCAGCAGTTTAGATCCTAACTATGGCTACACCTTC. This encodes CASSLDPNYGYTF.

The rearrangement joins TRBV6-6 to TRBJ2-2; TRBD1 matches 8 bases. Germline assignment: CDR1 MNHNY and CDR2 SVGAGI (reference sequence). The trim removed 2 bases at V and 13 bases at J, leaving 15 bases unmatched. The CDR3 has 16 amino acids. Here the CDR3 DNA reads TGTGCCAGCAGTTACCTAACCGTAGGACAGGGAAACGCGCTGTTTTTT. Protein product: CASSYLTVGQGNALFF.

J is TRBJ2-3 and V is TRBV5-1, with 9 bases matching TRBD1. Germline CDR1 and CDR2: SGHRS and YFSETQ. CDR3 length equals 14 residues. Trimming at V came to 4 bases and at J to 3 bases, leaving 3 bases not matched to a gene. DNA for the CDR3: TGCGCCAGCAGCCCGGGACAGGGAACAGATACGCAGTATTTT. As protein: CASSPGQGTDTQYF.

The CDR3 is CSARSYGYTF. CDR3 DNA sequence: TGCAGTGCTAGGAGTTATGGCTACACCTTC. The gene calls are TRBV20-1 and TRBJ1-2, with unresolved D. The germline V gene encodes CDR1 DFQATT and CDR2 SNEGSKA (reference sequence). This CDR3 is built from 10 residues. V was trimmed by 3 bases and J by 5 bases, leaving 4 bases between them.